This T cell receptor beta chain was identified during a study of blood T cell repertoires in COVID-19 (dated by TCRdb to the early 2020s). Turning to the overall study: Samples from collaborators originated in the United States, Italy and Spain and spanned both the acute and convalescent phases of COVID-19. A freely available public database, intended as a resource for researchers studying the immune response to SARS-CoV-2, is where the repertoires were released. The sample metadata nearly always contained a de-identified subject ID, COVID-19 status, age in years and sex. Deeply sampled blood TCRbeta repertoires from subjects exposed to, actively infected with, or recovered from COVID-19 were included in the dataset. The material from the prospective study consisted of cDNA or gDNA derived from T cells, B-cell-depleted T cells, or PBMCs. Samples were obtained from the ongoing ImmuneRACE study (first 160 participants) and from 1,254 subjects provided by 6 global collaborators. Where HLA class I and class II types were available, the types were taken from metadata supplied by the sample provider, not from assay-based typing.

TCRbeta CDR3 regions were amplified from genomic DNA using the immunoSEQ Assay, a bias-controlled multiplex PCR. The source study handled its data this way. Nucleated cell counts per sample were estimated from amplification of reference gene primers within the assay. To quantify the absolute abundance of each unique TCRbeta CDR3 rearrangement, sequence reads were collapsed and filtered. For each sample, productive Simpson clonality was calculated as the square root of Simpson's diversity index over productive rearrangements. TCRdb holds this immuneACCESS table with in-frame rearrangements only. Some clones are missing; in checked studies, unresolved V genes explain under half, and the rest has no known cause. Clonal size and the V and J genes are those of that table, whereas D and trimming came from the DNA. This sample gives some 200,000 clones in total; roughly 85% of them show up just once. The ten biggest clones cover 4.8% of the sample.

Concerning this clone: This clone's antigen is unknown. Base qualities were left out, and no much larger clone turns up one base away.

Points the paper makes about the study in general: Clinical and demographic metadata were provided uncurated, with the amount varying by source and participant.

Participants in the prospective study were aged roughly 18 to 100 years, lived in 20 to 25 United States geographic areas, and enrolled through a virtual design. Cohort assignment in the prospective study relied on participant-reported clinical history from a screening survey and a study questionnaire. A participant counted as exposed if, within 2 weeks of entering the study, that participant had been in contact with someone who had a PCR-confirmed or clinician-diagnosed COVID-19 case. Each participant in the prospective study had whole blood, serum and a nasopharyngeal or oropharyngeal swab collected by mobile phlebotomists. Over a roughly 2-month period, participants in the prospective study had the option of providing additional blood draws and questionnaires. Prospective study blood samples were shipped either frozen or at room temperature before DNA extraction. The junction shows trimming of 5 bases on V and 6 bases on J, plus 11 bases between the germline ends. Measured from the cysteine to the phenylalanine, the CDR3 is 13 residues long. Here the CDR3 DNA is all that survives: 39 bases in frame from base 1. The germline V gene encodes CDR1 SGHVS and CDR2 FNYEAQ.

The chain couples TRBV7-6 to TRBJ1-5; the D gene is perhaps TRBD1, from 6 matching bases. The TCR comes from a woman between 45 and 65 years old who had been exposed to COVID-19. The sequenced sample consisted of PBMCs or T cells enriched from blood (not recorded which). The DNA sequence is as follows: TGTGCCAGCAGCGGGGGGGCGGGTCAGCCCCAGCATTTT. Translation gives CASSGGAGQPQHF.